The clone carrying this T cell receptor (beta chain) was detected ten times or more. Its antigen is as yet unknown. This entry belongs to a study of tumor-infiltrating lymphocytes in primary liver carcinoma. Study-wide context: Men and women, 30 to 69 years of age, made up the patients. Roughly 3.5 to 7.13 million productive TCRbeta reads came from each sample, comparable across tissue types.

Study-wide findings and caveats: Merely about 8-25% of top clones occurred in all five tumor regions.

Co-extracted RNA and DNA came from roughly 20-30 mg of unsorted bulk tissue. Treatment-naive at the time, the patients had chronic HBV infection. From approximately 0.5 ug of total RNA, TCR beta-specific cDNA was reverse-transcribed using a constant-region primer. Libraries of TCR beta came from three nested multiplex PCR rounds with slightly modified ARM-PCR. TCRdb itself ran the multiplex PCR reads through MiXCR, one entry per CDR3 protein. Among some 110,000 distinct CDR3 sequences listed, around 60% were seen once. The TCR originated in a woman aged 55-75 years with primary liver carcinoma and hepatitis B virus infection. The specimen was liver tumor tissue from sampling region 3. The subset was: tumor region T3, left-lateral pole.

This CDR3 reads CSVEGNTEAFF. In nucleotides, the CDR3 is TGCAGCGTTGAAGGGAACACTGAAGCTTTCTTT. The chain employs TRBV29-1 and TRBJ1-1; the D is unclear. V dropped 1 base and J dropped 1 base, with 1 base sitting between them. CDR3 size: 11 residues. Germline-derived CDR1 and CDR2 are SQVTM and ANQGSEA.